This passage covers 16 T cell receptor beta chains from one sample sequenced in a study of T cells expressing NK-cell markers. TCRdb re-called the 5' RACE reads and gives one entry per CDR3 protein, without DNA. The ten top clones account for around 4%, within a sample of around 550,000 distinct CDR3 sequences. The sample taken for sequencing was blood T cells: a sorted CD56 or NKG2C T cell subset, CD4+ or CD8+ T cells, or bulk PBMC T cells (not recorded which). Source of these receptors: a man between 18 and 35 years old in good health.

The rearrangement links TRBV20-1 to TRBJ2-7; TCRdb's D call, TRBD1, is unchecked because there is no DNA. Germline V gene data show CDR1 as DFQATT and CDR2 as SNEGSKA (reference sequence). The CDR3 loop spans 18 amino acids. This CDR3 reads CSARDRGSALSPSYEQYF.

The gene calls are TRBV12-3 or TRBV12-4 and TRBJ2-1. The CDR3 consists of 15 residues. CDR3 protein: CASSSPLAPDNEQFF.

V is TRBV7-8 and J is TRBJ2-3; lacking DNA, the TRBD1 call made by TCRdb goes unchecked. Looked up from germline, CDR1 is SGHVS and CDR2 is FQNEAQ. This CDR3 region has 16 residues. This chain's CDR3 is CASSLATGALTDTQYF.

The V and J genes are TRBV29-1 and TRBJ1-2; TCRdb's D gene call, TRBD1, goes unchecked for lack of DNA. The V gene's germline CDR1 is SQVTM and CDR2 ANQGSEA. This CDR3 contains 11 residues. CDR3 amino acids: CSVIQDYGYTF. Looking up the rest from reference TRBV29-1 and TRBJ1-2 gives the full variable domain: SAVISQKPSRDICQRGTSLTIQCQVDSQVTMMFWYRQQPGQSLTLIATANQGSEATYESGFVIDKFPISRPNLTFSTLTVSNMSPEDSSIYLCSVIQDYGYTFGSGTRLTVV.

The J gene is TRBJ2-5, the V gene TRBV7-2; TCRdb calls TRBD1, which cannot be checked without DNA. The CDR3 is made up of 13 amino acids. Per the germline V gene, CDR1 is SGHTA and CDR2 is FQGNSA. This chain's CDR3 is CASSWGVIETQYF. Full variable domain (rest looked up from reference TRBV7-2 and TRBJ2-5): GAGVSQSPSNKVTEKGKDVELRCDPISGHTALYWYRQSLGQGLEFLIYFQGNSAPDKSGLPSDRFSAERTGGSVSTLTIQRTQQEDSAVYLCASSWGVIETQYFGPGTRLLVL.

The V call is TRBV5-8, the J call TRBJ2-7; TCRdb designates TRBD1, a call that cannot be tested without DNA. The CDR3 is 14 residues long. CDR1 SGHTS and CDR2 YDEGEE come from the germline V gene. CDR3 sequence: CASSPVGGTYEQYF.

The chain links TRBV5-1 to TRBJ2-3; checking the TCRdb D call of TRBD2 is not possible without DNA. Looked up from germline, CDR1 is SGHRS and CDR2 is YFSETQ. The CDR3 length is 17 residues. CDR3 in amino acids: CASSLVASGTVTDTQYF.

The chain is built from TRBV7-9 and TRBJ2-1; TCRdb designates TRBD2, a call that cannot be tested without DNA. Germline V CDR1 and CDR2: SEHNR, FQNEAQ (reference sequence). The CDR3 is 17 amino acids. CDR3 region: CASSRALLAGLSDEQFF.

The chain has TRBV27 and TRBJ2-5; TCRdb designates TRBD1, a call that cannot be tested without DNA. There are 15 residues in the CDR3. CDR1 and CDR2 (germline): MNHEY, SMNVEV (reference sequence). This CDR3 is CASSSARGPRETQYF.

This chain connects TRBV7-2 to TRBJ2-5; TCRdb reports TRBD1, a call that lacks DNA to check it against. CDR1 is SGHTA, CDR2 FQGNSA, per germline. The CDR3 is 12 amino acids. The CDR3 here is CASSTQGETQYF.

V usage is TRBV2 and J usage is TRBJ2-1; the D call of TRBD1 rests on TCRdb alone, since no DNA is present to check it. Germline CDR1 and CDR2: SNHLY and FYNNEI. This CDR3 contains 14 residues. CDR3 region: CASSEPGPGNEQFF.

This chain uses TRBV5-1 with TRBJ2-1; the TCRdb D gene call, TRBD2, has no DNA to confirm it. This CDR3 contains 17 residues. Germline lookup yields CDR1 SGHRS and CDR2 YFSETQ. The chain's CDR3 is CASSLARREGLYNEQFF.

CDR3 sequence: CASSPTPGGYGYTF. The V and J genes are TRBV7-2 and TRBJ1-2; TCRdb's D gene call, TRBD1, goes unchecked for lack of DNA. The CDR3 consists of 14 residues. Germline values: CDR1 SGHTA, CDR2 FQGNSA.

V and J are TRBV2 and TRBJ2-2; the TCRdb D gene call, TRBD2, has no DNA to confirm it. The CDR3 spans 19 residues. Looked up from germline, CDR1 is SNHLY and CDR2 is FYNNEI. The CDR3 here is CASSSYSSGRAVATGELFF.

The chain is built from TRBV7-6 and TRBJ2-3. Germline V lookup: CDR1 SGHVS, CDR2 FNYEAQ. The length of the CDR3 is 14 residues. The CDR3 here is CASSLGSHPDTQYF. The variable domain in full, completed from reference TRBV7-6 and TRBJ2-3, reads GAGVSQSPRYKVTKRGQDVALRCDPISGHVSLYWYRQALGQGPEFLTYFNYEAQQDKSGLPNDRFSAERPEGSISTLTIQRTEQRDSAMYRCASSLGSHPDTQYFGPGTRLTVL.

The genes are TRBV4-1 and TRBJ2-1; TCRdb calls TRBD2, which cannot be checked without DNA. The CDR3 spans 13 residues. Germline CDR1 and CDR2: MGHRA and YSYEKL. CDR3 in amino acids: CASSQVPGGSGFF.